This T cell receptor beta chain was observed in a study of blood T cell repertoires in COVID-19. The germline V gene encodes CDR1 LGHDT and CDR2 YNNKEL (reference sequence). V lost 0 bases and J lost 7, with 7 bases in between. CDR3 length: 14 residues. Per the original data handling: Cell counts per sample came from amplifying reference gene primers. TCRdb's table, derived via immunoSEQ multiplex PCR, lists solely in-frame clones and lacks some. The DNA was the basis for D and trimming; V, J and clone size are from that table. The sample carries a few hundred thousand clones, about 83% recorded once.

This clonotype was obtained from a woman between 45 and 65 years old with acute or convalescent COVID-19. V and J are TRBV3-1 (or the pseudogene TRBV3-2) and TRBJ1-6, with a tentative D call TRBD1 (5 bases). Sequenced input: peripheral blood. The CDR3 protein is CASSQDGGNSPLHF. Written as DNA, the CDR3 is TGTGCCAGCAGCCAAGATGGGGGGAATTCACCCCTCCACTTT.